This passage covers 5 T cell receptor beta chains from one sample sequenced in a study of Ad26.COV2.S vaccination and SARS-CoV-2 variants. Sequenced by immunoSEQ multiplex PCR; TCRdb stores in-frame clones only, minus some. The sample shows about 350,000 clones, roughly nine tenths of them seen only once. Sequences were derived from peripheral blood, sampled after recovery from COVID-19. The source of these receptors is a human donor who had recovered from COVID-19.

The chain joins TRBV27 to TRBJ2-7; possible D gene TRBD2, 6 bases. The CDR3 is 12 residues long. The germline V gene has CDR1 MNHEY and CDR2 SMNVEV (reference sequence). V was cut by 4 bases and J by 6 bases, with 10 bases left in between. This CDR3 reads CASSSPRGEQYF. CDR3 coding DNA: TGTGCCAGCAGTTCCCCGCGGGGCGAGCAGTACTTC.

This rearrangement joins TRBV7-8 to TRBJ2-2; D gene unclear. Germline CDR1 and CDR2: SGHVS and FQNEAQ. This CDR3 has 14 amino acids. Trimming left V 6 bases short and J 0 bases short, with 8 bases between. CDR3 loop: CASRANTNTGELFF. The DNA of the CDR3 is TGTGCCAGCAGAGCTAACACGAACACCGGGGAGCTGTTTTTT.

Written as DNA, the CDR3 is TGCGCCAGCAGGCCGGACAGGGCTAACTATGGCTACACCTTC. As protein: CASRPDRANYGYTF. The rearrangement uses TRBV5-1 and TRBJ1-2, with 8 bases lining up with TRBD1. Trimming cost V 5 bases and J 0 bases; bases outside gene matches: 3. The CDR3 is 14 residues long. Germline values: CDR1 SGHRS, CDR2 YFSETQ.

The gene calls are TRBV10-3 and TRBJ1-6, with a possible D match to TRBD1 (5 bases). The CDR3 spans 15 residues. Trimming stripped 0 bases from V and 8 bases from J, with 11 bases between. Germline loops: CDR1 ENHRY, CDR2 SYGVKD. The CDR3 region is CAISESPGRDSPLHF. DNA for the CDR3: TGTGCCATCAGTGAGTCTCCAGGGAGGGATTCACCCCTCCACTTT.

The rearrangement joins TRBV14 to TRBJ1-1; D not certain. The CDR3 is 14 amino acids. Germline V CDR1 and CDR2: SGHDN, FVKESK. V gave up 1 base and J gave up 4 bases, with 10 bases separating them. Here the CDR3 DNA reads TGTGCCAGCAGCCAAGGTACAGTACCCACTGAAGCTTTCTTT. This gives the protein CASSQGTVPTEAFF.